This T cell receptor (beta chain) was sequenced during a study of OX40 agonist ivuxolimab in advanced cancers. Study in general: The patients received ivuxolimab by intravenous route every 2 weeks at 0.01 to 10 mg/kg. A male proportion of 82.7% was recorded, with mean age 60 years and range roughly 23 to 90. General study findings and limits: CD8+ T cells were the subset that, on average, had more expanded clones than CD4+. With doses of 0.1-3.0 mg/kg, partial responders showed among the lowest clonal expansion.

The protocol was immunoSEQ multiplex PCR, while the TCRdb copy is restricted to in-frame clones and leaves out a portion. The sample includes 90,000 to 130,000 clones, approximately 89% seen only once; the top ten take about 0.28%. J lost 4 bases, V lost 6 bases, and 8 bases had no gene match. The CDR3 totals 13 residues. Germline assignment: CDR1 SQVTM and CDR2 ANQGSEA. As concerns this clone: Its matching antigen is unknown.

The sequence was obtained from an adult with an advanced solid tumor such as melanoma, head and neck, liver or kidney cancer. The chain combines TRBV29-1 with TRBJ2-5; 7 nucleotides align to TRBD1. The sample consisted of CD4+ or CD8+ T cells sorted from blood, taken in a trial of the OX40 agonist ivuxolimab. CDR3 bases: TGCAGCGTACGGGACAGCGTCCGAGAGACCCAGTACTTC. Amino acids: CSVRDSVRETQYF.